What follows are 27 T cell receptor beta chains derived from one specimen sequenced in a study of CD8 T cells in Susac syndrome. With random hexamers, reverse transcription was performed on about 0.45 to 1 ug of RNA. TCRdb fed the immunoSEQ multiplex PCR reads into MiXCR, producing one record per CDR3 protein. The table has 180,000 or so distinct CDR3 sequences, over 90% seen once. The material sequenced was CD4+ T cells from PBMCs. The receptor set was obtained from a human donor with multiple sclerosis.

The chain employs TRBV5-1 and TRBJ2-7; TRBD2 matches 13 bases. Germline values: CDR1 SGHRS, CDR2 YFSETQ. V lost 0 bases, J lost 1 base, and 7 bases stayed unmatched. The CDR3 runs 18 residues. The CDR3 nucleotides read TGCGCCAGCAGCTTGGCCCCCGGGACTAGCGGGACATCCTACGAGCAGTACTTC. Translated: CASSLAPGTSGTSYEQYF.

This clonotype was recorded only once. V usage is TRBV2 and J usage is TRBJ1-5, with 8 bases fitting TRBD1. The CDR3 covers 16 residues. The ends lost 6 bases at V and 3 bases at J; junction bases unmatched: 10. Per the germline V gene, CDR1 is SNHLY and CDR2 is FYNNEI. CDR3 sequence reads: CASRDTGTGSNQPQHF. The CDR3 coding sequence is TGTGCCAGCAGGGATACCGGGACAGGTTCCAATCAGCCCCAGCATTTT.

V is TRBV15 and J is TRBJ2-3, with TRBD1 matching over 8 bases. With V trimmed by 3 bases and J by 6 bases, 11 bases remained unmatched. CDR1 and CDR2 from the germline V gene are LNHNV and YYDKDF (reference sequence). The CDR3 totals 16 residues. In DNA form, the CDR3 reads TGTGCCACCAGCAGCCGCCCAGGGGGCCGGGGCGATACGCAGTATTTT. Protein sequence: CATSSRPGGRGDTQYF. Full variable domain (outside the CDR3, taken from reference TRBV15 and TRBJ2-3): DAMVIQNPRYQVTQFGKPVTLSCSQTLNHNVMYWYQQKSSQAPKLLFHYYDKDFNNEADTPDNFQSRRPNTSFCFLDIRSPGLGDTAMYLCATSSRPGGRGDTQYFGPGTRLTVL.

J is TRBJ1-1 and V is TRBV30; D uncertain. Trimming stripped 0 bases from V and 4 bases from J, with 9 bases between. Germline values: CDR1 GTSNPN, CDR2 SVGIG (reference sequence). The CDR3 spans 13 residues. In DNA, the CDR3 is TGTGCCTGGAGTGTACTGCAGTCCACTGAAGCTTTCTTT. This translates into CAWSVLQSTEAFF.

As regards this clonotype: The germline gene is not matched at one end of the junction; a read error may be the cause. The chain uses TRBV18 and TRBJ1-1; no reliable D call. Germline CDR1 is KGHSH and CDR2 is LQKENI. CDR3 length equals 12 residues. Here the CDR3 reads CAGSLSATEAFF. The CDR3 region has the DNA TGTGCCGGCTCACTATCTGCCACTGAAGCTTTCTTT. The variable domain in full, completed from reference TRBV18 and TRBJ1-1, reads NAGVMQNPRHLVRRRGQEARLRCSPMKGHSHVYWYRQLPEEGLKFMVYLQKENIIDESGMPKERFSAEFPKEGPSILRIQQVVRGDSAAYFCAGSLSATEAFFGQGTRLTVV.

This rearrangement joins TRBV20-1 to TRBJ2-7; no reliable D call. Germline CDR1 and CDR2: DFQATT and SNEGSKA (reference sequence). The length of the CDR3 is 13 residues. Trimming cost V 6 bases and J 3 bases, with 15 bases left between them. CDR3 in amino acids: CSALQSVSYEQYF. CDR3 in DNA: TGCAGTGCCCTTCAGAGTGTGAGCTACGAGCAGTACTTC.

The CDR3 bases are TGTGCCAGCAGCTTAGCTGCGGCTAGCGGGAGGCGCCGGGTCACAGATACGCAGTATTTT. This translates into CASSLAAASGRRRVTDTQYF. This sequence joins TRBV11-1 and TRBJ2-3; 11 bases are a match to TRBD2. CDR1 is SGHAT and CDR2 is FQDESV in the germline V gene (reference sequence). The CDR3 sequence is 20 residues long. V trimming: 0 bases; J trimming: 2 bases; junction bases outside the gene matches: 13.

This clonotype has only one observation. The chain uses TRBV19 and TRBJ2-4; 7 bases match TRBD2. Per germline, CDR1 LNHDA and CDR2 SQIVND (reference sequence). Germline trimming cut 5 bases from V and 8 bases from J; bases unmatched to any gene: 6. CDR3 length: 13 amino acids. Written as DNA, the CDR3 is TGTGCCAGTAGTGGGGAGGGACCCCACATTCAGTACTTC. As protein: CASSGEGPHIQYF.

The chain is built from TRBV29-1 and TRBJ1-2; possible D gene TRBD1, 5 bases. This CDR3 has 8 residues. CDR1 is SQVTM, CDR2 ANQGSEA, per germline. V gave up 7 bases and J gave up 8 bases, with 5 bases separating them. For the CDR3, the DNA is TGCAGCGGGGGGGGCTACACCTTC. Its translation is CSGGGYTF.

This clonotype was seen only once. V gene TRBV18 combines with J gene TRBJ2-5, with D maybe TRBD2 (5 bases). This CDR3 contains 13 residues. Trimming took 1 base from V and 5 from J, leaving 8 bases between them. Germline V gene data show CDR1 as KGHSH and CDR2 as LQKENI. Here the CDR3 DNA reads TGTGCCAGCTCACCACGGGAGAGCGAGACCCAGTACTTC. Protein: CASSPRESETQYF.

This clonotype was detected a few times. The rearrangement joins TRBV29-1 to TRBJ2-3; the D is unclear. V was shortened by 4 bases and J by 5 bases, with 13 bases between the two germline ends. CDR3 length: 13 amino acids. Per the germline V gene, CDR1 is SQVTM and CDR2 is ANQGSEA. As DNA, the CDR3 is TGCAGCGTTGGGGTCCGAAGCCGAGATACGCAGTATTTT. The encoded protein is CSVGVRSRDTQYF.

The DNA of the CDR3 is TGTGCCAGCAGCCAAGAACTAGCGGGGGTTGCCTTCTACAATGAGCAGTTCTTC. It codes for CASSQELAGVAFYNEQFF. The chain links TRBV3-1 to TRBJ2-1; 11 bases agree with TRBD2. The CDR3 sequence is 18 residues long. V shed 0 bases, J shed 3 bases, and the junction held 7 bases outside the gene matches. Germline CDR1 reads LGHDT; CDR2 reads YNNKEL (reference sequence).

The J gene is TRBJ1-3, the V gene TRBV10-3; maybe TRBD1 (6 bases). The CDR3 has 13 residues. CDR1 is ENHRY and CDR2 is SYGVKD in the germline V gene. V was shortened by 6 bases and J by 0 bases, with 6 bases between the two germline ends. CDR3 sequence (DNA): TGTGCCATCAGGGACAGCTCTGGAAACACCATATATTTT. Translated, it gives CAIRDSSGNTIYF.

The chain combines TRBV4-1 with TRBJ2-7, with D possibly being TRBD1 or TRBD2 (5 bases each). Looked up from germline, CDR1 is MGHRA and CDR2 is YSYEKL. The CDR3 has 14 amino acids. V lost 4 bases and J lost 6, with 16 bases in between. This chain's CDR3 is CASSLGETLPEQYF. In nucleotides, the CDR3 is TGCGCCAGCAGCCTGGGGGAGACTCTTCCCGAGCAGTACTTC.

This chain's CDR3 is CASSVVGGGQQYF. For the CDR3, the DNA is TGTGCCAGCAGCGTGGTGGGGGGCGGGCAGCAGTACTTC. This chain links TRBV9 with TRBJ2-7, with D possibly being TRBD1 or TRBD2 (6 bases each). The germline CDR1 and CDR2 sequences are SGDLS and YYNGEE. V shed 2 bases and J shed 8 bases, with 14 bases lying between them. The CDR3 runs to 13 residues.

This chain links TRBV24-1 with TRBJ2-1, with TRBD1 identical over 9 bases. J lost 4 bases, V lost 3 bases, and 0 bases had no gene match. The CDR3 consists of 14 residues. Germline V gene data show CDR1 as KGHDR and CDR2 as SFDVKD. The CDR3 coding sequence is TGTGCCACCAGTGATGGACAGGGGTACAATGAGCAGTTCTTC. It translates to CATSDGQGYNEQFF.

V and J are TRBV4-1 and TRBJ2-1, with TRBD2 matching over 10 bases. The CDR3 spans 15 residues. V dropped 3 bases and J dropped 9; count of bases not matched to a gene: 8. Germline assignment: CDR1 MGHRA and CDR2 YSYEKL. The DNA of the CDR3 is TGCGCCAGCAGCCACCTAGCGGGAGTGGCGGCTGAGCAGTTCTTC. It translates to CASSHLAGVAAEQFF.

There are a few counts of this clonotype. The CDR3 DNA follows: TGTGCCTGGAGTTCCACCCGTCAGGGCTCTGGGGCCAACGTCCTGACTTTC. Translating it yields CAWSSTRQGSGANVLTF. The chain carries TRBV30 and TRBJ2-6; weak D call: TRBD1 (5 bases). This CDR3 has 17 amino acids. CDR1 is GTSNPN, CDR2 SVGIG, per germline (reference sequence). V was trimmed by 2 bases and J by 0 bases, leaving 14 bases between them.

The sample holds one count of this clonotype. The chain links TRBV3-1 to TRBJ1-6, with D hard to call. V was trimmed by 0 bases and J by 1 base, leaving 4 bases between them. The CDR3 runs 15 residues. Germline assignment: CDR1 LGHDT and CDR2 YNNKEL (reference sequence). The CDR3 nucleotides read TGTGCCAGCAGCCAAGATGGGTCCTATAATTCACCCCTCCACTTT. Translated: CASSQDGSYNSPLHF.

The CDR3 nucleotides read TGTGCCAGCAGTTACTCCCCAGGCACGAACACCGGGGAGCTGTTTTTT. It specifies CASSYSPGTNTGELFF. The V gene is TRBV6-5, the J gene TRBJ2-2; D call uncertain. Germline V lookup: CDR1 MNHEY, CDR2 SVGAGI. CDR3 length: 16 amino acids. V dropped 0 bases and J dropped 0 bases, with 8 bases sitting between them.

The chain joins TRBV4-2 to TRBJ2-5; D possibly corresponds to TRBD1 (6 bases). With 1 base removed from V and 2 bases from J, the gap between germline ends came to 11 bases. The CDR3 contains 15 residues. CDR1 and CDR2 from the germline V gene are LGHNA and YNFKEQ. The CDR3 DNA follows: TGTGCCAGCAGCCAAGGCCAGGACAGTCAAGAGACCCAGTACTTC. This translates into CASSQGQDSQETQYF.

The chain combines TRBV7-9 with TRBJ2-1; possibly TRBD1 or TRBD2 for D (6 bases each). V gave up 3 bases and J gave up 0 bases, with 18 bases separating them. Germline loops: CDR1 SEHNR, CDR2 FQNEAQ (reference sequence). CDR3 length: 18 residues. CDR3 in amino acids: CASSFRTGAGLSYNEQFF. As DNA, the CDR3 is TGTGCCAGCAGCTTTCGGACGGGGGCGGGCCTCTCCTACAATGAGCAGTTCTTC.

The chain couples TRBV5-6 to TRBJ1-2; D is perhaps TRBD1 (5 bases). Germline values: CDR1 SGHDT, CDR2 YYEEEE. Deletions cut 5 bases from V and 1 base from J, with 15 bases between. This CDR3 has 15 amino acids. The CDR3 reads CASRPGHINNYGYTF. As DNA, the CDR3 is TGTGCCAGCAGACCAGGACACATCAATAACTATGGCTACACCTTC.

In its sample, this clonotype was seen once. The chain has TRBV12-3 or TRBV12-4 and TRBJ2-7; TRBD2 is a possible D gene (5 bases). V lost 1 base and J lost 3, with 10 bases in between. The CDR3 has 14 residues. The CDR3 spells CASSLEAGGYEQYF. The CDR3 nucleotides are TGTGCCAGCAGTTTAGAGGCAGGAGGCTACGAGCAGTACTTC.

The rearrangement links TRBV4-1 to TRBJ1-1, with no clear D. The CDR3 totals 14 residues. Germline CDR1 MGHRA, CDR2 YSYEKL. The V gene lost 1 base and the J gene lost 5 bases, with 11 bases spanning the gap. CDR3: CASSQASRRTEAFF. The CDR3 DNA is TGCGCCAGCAGCCAAGCTTCAAGGAGGACTGAAGCTTTCTTT.

This CDR3 is CSVRRSGSSYEQYF. The CDR3 region has the DNA TGCAGCGTTCGAAGAAGCGGTAGCTCCTACGAGCAGTACTTC. The rearrangement links TRBV29-1 to TRBJ2-7; D is perhaps TRBD2 (5 bases). Trimming pared 5 bases from V and 0 bases from J, leaving 14 bases between. This CDR3 contains 14 residues. The germline V gene has CDR1 SQVTM and CDR2 ANQGSEA.

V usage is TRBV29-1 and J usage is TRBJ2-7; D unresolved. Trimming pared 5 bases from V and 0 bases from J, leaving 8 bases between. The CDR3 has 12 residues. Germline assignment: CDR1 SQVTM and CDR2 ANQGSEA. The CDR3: CSVSPSSYEQYF. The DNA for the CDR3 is TGCAGCGTTTCCCCTAGCTCCTACGAGCAGTACTTC.